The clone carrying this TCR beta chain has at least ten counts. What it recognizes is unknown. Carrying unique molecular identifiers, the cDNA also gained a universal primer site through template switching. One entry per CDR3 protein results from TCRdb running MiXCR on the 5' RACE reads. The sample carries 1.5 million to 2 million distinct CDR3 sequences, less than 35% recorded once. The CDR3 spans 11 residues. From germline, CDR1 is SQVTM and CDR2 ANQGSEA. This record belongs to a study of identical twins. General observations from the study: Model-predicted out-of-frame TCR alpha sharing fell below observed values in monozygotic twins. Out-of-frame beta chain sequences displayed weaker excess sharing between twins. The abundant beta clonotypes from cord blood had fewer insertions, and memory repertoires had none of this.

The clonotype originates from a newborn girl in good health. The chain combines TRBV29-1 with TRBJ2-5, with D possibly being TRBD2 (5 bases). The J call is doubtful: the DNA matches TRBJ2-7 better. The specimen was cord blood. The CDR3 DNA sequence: TGCAGCGTTGGTGCGGGTCACGAGCAGTACTTC. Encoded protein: CSVGAGHEQYF.